This T cell receptor (beta chain) came from a study of CD8 T cells in ankylosing spondylitis. General study findings and limits: Ankylosing spondylitis blood appeared to carry a characteristic TCR beta motif of roughly eight highly homologous variants. Relatively rare in peripheral blood, disease-linked clones were also CD8+.

In regard to this clonotype: What it binds is not known.

TCRdb used MiXCR to reprocess the 5' RACE reads, holding one entry per CDR3 protein. This repertoire shows 750,000 to 850,000 distinct CDR3 sequences, approximately 12% found once; its top ten account for roughly 0.51%. The V gene's germline CDR1 is DFQATT and CDR2 SNEGSKA (reference sequence). This CDR3 region has 15 residues. The ends were cut back, 6 bases at V and 0 bases at J, with 17 bases in the middle. This sequence joins TRBV20-1 and TRBJ1-1; possibly TRBD1 for D (5 bases). This clonotype was obtained from a male donor with ankylosing spondylitis. The material sequenced was blood, either unsorted or a sorted T cell fraction (not recorded which). The CDR3 sequence is CSAGGGRALNTEAFF. CDR3 nucleotide sequence: TGCAGTGCGGGGGGGGGACGGGCCCTGAACACTGAAGCTTTCTTT.